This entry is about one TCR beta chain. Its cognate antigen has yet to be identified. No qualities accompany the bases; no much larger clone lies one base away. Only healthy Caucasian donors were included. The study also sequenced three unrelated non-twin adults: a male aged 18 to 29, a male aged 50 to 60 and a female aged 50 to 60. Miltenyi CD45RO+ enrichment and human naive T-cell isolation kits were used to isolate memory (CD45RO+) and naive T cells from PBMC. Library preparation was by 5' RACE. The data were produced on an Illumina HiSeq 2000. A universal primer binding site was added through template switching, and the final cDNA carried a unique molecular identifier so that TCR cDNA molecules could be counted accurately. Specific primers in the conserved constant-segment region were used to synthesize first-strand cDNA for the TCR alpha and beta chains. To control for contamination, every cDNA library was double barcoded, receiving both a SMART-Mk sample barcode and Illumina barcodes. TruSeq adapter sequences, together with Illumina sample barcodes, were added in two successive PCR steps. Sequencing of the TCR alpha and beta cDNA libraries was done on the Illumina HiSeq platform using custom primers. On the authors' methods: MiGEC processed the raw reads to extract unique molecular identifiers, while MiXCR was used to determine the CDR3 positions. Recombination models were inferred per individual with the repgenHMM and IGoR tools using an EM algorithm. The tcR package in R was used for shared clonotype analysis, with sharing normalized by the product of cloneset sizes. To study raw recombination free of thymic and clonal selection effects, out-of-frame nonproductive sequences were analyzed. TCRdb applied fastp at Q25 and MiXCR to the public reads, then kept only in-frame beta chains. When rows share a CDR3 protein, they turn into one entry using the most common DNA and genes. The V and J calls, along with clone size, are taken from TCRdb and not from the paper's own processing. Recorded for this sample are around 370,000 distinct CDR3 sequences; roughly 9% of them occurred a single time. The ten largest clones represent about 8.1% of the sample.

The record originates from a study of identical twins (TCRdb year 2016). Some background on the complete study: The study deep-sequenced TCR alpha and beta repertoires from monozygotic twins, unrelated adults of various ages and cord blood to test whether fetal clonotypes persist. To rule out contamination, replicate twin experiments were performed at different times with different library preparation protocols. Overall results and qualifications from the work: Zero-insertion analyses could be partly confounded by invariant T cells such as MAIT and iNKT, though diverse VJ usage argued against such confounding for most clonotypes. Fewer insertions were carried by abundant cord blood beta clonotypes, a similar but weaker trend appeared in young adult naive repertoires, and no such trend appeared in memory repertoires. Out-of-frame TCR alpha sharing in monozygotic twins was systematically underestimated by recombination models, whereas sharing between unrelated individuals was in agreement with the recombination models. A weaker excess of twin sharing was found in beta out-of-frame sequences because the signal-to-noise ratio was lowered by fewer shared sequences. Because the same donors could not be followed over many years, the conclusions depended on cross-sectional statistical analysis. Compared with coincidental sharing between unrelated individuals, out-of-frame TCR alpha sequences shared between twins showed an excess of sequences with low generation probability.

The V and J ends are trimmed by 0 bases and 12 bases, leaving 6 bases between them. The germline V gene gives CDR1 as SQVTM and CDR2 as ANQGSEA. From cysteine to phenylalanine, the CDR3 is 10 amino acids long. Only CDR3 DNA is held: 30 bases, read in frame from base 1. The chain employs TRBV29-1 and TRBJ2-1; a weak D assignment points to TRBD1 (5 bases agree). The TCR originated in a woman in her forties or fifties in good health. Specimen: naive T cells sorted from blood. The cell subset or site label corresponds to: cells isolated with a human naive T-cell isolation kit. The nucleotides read TGCAGCGTTGAAGACAGGGCGCAGTTCTTC. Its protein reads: CSVEDRAQFF.